This entry concerns a single T cell receptor beta chain. Its cognate antigen is unknown. The data originate from a study of monozygotic twins with inflammatory bowel disease. Points from the study as a whole: Fewer clonotypes were shared with others by IBD patients than by healthy twins, especially with disease activity.

Germline V gene data show CDR1 as MNHEY and CDR2 as SMNVEV (reference sequence). This CDR3 contains 14 residues. TCRdb reanalyzed the 5' RACE reads, giving one entry per CDR3 protein sequence and no DNA. The sample table sets out approximately 340,000 distinct CDR3 sequences. The sequence was collected from a human donor with ulcerative colitis or Crohn's disease, or a healthy co-twin of an affected twin (not recorded which). The rearrangement joins TRBV27 to TRBJ2-5. The sequencing input was blood. CDR3 amino acids: CASSLLGIQETQYF.